This T cell receptor beta chain was captured in a study of blood T cell repertoires in COVID-19. Across the whole study: Acute and convalescent COVID-19 samples came from the United States, Italy and Spain. T cells, B-cell-depleted T cells, or PBMCs provided the cDNA or gDNA that served as material.

The germline V and J ends were trimmed by 0 bases and 0 bases, with 13 bases remaining between them. Per the germline V gene, CDR1 is SGHRS and CDR2 is YFSETQ. This CDR3 is 17 amino acids long. Original data processing: Amplification of reference gene primers provided the estimated nucleated cell counts. Assay: immunoSEQ multiplex PCR; the TCRdb copy retains only in-frame clones and omits some. V and J calls plus clone size are reproduced from that table; the DNA served to infer D and trimming. This sample carries around 120,000 clones, 83% of them seen once, and the ten largest clones take under 6%. This clone has a single count.

The material sequenced was peripheral blood. This TCR derives from an elderly man with active or convalescent COVID-19. The chain employs TRBV5-1 and TRBJ2-4, with D possibly TRBD1 on 6 matching bases. CDR3 amino acids: CASSLVFVGAAKNIQYF. The DNA of the CDR3 is TGCGCCAGCAGCTTGGTGTTCGTGGGGGCAGCCAAAAACATTCAGTACTTC. The full variable domain, completed using reference TRBV5-1 and TRBJ2-4, is KAGVTQTPRYLIKTRGQQVTLSCSPISGHRSVSWYQQTPGQGLQFLFEYFSETQRNKGNFPGRFSGRQFSNSRSEMNVSTLELGDSALYLCASSLVFVGAAKNIQYFGAGTRLSVL.